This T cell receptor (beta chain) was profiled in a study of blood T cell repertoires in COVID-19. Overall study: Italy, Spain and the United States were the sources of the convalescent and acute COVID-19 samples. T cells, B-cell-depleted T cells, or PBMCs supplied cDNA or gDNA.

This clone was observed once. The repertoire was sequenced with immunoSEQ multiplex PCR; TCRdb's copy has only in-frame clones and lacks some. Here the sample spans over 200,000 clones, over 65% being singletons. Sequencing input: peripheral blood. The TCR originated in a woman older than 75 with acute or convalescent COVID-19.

In nucleotides, the CDR3 is TGTGCCAGTAGTATCAGGGGTGACGAGCAGTACTTC. Its protein is CASSIRGDEQYF. The V gene is TRBV19, the J gene TRBJ2-7; perhaps TRBD1 as D (6 bases). The germline V gene has CDR1 LNHDA and CDR2 SQIVND (reference sequence). CDR3 length equals 12 residues. V dropped 3 bases and J dropped 5 bases, with 8 bases sitting between them.